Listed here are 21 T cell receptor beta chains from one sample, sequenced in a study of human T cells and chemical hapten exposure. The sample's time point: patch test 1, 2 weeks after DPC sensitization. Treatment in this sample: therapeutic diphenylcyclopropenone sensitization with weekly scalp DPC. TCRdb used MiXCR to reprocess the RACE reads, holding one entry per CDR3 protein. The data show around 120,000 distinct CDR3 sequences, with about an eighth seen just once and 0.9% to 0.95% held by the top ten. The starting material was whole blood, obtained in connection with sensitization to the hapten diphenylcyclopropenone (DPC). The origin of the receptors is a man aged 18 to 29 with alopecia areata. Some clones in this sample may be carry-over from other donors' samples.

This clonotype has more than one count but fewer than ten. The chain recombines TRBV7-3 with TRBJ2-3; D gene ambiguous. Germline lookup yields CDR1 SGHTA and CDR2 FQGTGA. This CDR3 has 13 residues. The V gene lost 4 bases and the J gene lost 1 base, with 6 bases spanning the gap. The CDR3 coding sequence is TGTGCCAGCAGCTCCCCCGGCACAGATACGCAGTATTTT. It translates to CASSSPGTDTQYF.

The CDR3 coding sequence is TGTGCCAGCAGTCAATTTGGTCTCTCACTCGGGGAGACCCAGTACTTC. Encoded protein: CASSQFGLSLGETQYF. This rearrangement joins TRBV12-3 or TRBV12-4 to TRBJ2-5; D not resolved. The CDR3 covers 16 residues. V gave up 5 bases and J gave up 5 bases, with 21 bases separating them.

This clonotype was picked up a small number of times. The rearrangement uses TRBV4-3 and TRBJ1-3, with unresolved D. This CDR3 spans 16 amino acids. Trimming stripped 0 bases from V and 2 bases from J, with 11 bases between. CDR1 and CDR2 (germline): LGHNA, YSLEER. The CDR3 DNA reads TGCGCCAGCAGCCAAGATAGAGGTCCGCCTGGAAACACCATATATTTT. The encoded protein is CASSQDRGPPGNTIYF.

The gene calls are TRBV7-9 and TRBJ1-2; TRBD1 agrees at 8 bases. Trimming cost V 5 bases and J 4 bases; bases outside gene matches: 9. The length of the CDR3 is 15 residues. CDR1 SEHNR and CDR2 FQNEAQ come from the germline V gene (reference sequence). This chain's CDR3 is CASSTSRTGSYGYTF. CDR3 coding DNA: TGTGCCAGCAGCACCTCCCGGACAGGGAGCTATGGCTACACCTTC.

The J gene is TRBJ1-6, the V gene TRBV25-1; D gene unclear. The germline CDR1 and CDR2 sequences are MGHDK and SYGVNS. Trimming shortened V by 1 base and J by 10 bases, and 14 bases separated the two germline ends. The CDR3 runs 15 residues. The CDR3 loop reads CASSESNIWGSPLHF. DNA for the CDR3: TGTGCCAGCAGTGAATCGAACATTTGGGGATCACCCCTCCACTTT.

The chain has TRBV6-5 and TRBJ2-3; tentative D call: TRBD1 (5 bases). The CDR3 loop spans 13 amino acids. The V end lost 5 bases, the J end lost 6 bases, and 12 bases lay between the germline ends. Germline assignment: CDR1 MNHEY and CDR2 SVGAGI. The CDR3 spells CASSRQRLDTQYF. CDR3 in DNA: TGTGCCAGCAGTCGACAGCGATTGGATACGCAGTATTTT.

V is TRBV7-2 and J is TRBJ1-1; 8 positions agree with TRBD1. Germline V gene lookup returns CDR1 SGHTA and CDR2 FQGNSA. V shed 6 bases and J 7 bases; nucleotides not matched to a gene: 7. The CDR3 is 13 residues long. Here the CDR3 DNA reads TGTGCCAGCAGTTTTGACAGGGGTTTTGAAGCTTTCTTT. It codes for CASSFDRGFEAFF. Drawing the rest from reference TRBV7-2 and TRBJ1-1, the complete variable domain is GAGVSQSPSNKVTEKGKDVELRCDPISGHTALYWYRQSLGQGLEFLIYFQGNSAPDKSGLPSDRFSAERTGGSVSTLTIQRTQQEDSAVYLCASSFDRGFEAFFGQGTRLTVV.

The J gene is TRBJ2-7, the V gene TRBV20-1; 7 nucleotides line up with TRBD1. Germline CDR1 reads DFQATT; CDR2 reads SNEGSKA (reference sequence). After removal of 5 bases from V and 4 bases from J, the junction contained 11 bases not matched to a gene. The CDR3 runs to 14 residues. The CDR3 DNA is TGCAGTGCTCCGACCACCGGGACAGATTACGAGCAGTACTTC. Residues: CSAPTTGTDYEQYF.

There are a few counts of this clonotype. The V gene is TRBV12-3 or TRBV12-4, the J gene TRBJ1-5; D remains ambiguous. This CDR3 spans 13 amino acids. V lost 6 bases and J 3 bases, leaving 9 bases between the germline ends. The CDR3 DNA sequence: TGTGCCAGCAGACCGAACGACAATCAGCCCCAGCATTTT. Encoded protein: CASRPNDNQPQHF.

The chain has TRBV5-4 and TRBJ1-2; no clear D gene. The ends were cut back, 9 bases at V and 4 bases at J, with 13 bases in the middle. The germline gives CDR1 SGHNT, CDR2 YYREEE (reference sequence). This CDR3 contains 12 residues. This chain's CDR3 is CATQLLGYGYTF. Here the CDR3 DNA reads TGTGCCACCCAGTTACTTGGCTATGGCTACACCTTC.

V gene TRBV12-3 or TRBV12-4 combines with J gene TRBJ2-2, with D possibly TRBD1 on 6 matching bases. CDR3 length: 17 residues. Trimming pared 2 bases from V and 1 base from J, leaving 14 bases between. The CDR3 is CASSLMALGQNTGELFF. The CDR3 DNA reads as TGTGCCAGCAGTTTAATGGCGCTGGGACAGAACACCGGGGAGCTGTTTTTT.

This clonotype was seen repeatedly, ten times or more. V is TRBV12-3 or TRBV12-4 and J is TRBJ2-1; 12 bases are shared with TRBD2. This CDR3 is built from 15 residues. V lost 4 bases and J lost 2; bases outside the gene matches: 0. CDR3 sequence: CASSSSGGAYNEQFF. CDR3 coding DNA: TGTGCCAGCAGTTCTAGCGGGGGGGCCTACAATGAGCAGTTCTTC.

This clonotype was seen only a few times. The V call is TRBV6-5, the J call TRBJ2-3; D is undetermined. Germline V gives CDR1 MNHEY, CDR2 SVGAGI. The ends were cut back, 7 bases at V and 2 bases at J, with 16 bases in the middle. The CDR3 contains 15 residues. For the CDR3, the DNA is TGTGCCAGCACCCCCCAGGATGCGGACACAGATACGCAGTATTTT. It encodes CASTPQDADTDTQYF.

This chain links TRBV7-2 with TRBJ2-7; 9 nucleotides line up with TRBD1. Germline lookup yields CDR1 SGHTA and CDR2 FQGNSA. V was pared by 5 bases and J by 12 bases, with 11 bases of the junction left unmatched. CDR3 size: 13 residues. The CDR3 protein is CASSVPGQGLSYF. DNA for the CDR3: TGTGCCAGCAGCGTCCCGGGACAGGGTCTGTCGTACTTC.

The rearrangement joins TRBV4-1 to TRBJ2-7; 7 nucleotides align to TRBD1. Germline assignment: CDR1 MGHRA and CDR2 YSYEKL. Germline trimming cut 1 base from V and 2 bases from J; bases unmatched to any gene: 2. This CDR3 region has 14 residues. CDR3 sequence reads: CASSQVQGAYEQYF. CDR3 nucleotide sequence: TGCGCCAGCAGCCAAGTTCAGGGGGCCTACGAGCAGTACTTC.

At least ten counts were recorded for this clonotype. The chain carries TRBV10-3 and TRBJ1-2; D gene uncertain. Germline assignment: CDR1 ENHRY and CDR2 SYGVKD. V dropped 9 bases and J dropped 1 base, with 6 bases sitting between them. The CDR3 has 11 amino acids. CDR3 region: CAIQSNYGYTF. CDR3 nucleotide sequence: TGTGCCATTCAGAGTAACTATGGCTACACCTTC.

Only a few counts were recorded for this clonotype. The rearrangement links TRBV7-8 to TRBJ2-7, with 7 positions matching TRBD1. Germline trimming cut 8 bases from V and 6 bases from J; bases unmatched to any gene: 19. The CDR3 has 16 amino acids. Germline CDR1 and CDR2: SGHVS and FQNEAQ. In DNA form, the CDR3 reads TGTGCCAGCGCCCTGTCACATACAACCAGGGGGAGCGAGCAGTACGTC. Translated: CASALSHTTRGSEQYV.

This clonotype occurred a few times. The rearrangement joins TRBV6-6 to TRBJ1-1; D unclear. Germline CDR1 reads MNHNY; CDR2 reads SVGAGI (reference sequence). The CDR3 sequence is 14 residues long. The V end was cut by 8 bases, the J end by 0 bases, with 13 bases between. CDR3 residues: CASRRGDMNTEAFF. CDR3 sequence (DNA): TGTGCCAGCCGCCGAGGAGACATGAACACTGAAGCTTTCTTT.

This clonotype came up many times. The CDR3 region has the DNA TGTGCCAGCACCGATGGGACAGGGGTGGCCGAGCAGTACTTC. Its translation is CASTDGTGVAEQYF. This rearrangement joins TRBV2 to TRBJ2-7, with 10 bases identical to TRBD1. In germline, CDR1 is SNHLY, CDR2 FYNNEI. The CDR3 extends over 14 amino acids. Trimming cost V 7 bases and J 6 bases; bases outside gene matches: 9.

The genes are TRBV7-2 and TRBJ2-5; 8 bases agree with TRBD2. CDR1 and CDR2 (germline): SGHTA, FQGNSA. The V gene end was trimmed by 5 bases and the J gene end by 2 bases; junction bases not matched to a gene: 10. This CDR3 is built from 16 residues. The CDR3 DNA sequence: TGTGCCAGCAGCCTCCCGGGACTAGGGCTACAAGAGACCCAGTACTTC. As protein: CASSLPGLGLQETQYF.

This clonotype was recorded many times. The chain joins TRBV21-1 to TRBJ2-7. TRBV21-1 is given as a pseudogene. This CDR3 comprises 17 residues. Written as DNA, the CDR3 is TGTGCCAGCAGCAGAGGAGTTCCGGTTCGGGTCTACTACGAGCAGTACGTC. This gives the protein CASSRGVPVRVYYEQYV.